These 6 T cell receptor beta chains were all obtained from the same sample, sequenced in a study of shared clonotypes between healthy human individuals (dated by TCRdb to 2018 to 2020). CD8 naive samples were CD45RO-negative cells positively selected for CCR7, giving a CD45RA+CCR7+ population that excluded TemRA cells. The library was generated by the immunoSEQ multiplex PCR assay. Not all clones reach the TCRdb copy of this immuneACCESS table, which keeps in-frame sequences only. Checked studies attribute under half of the gap to unresolved V genes and leave the rest unexplained. The table for this sample lists about 2.1 million clones; just over 90% of them were counted only once. The ten largest clones take up about 1.6% of the sample. Sequenced sample: naive CD8+ T cells from PBMCs. What this sample's cell subset or site label stands for: CD45RA+CCR7+. The receptors stem from a man aged 18 to 29 in good health. Some clones in this sample may be carry-over from other donors' samples.

The chain employs TRBV5-1 and TRBJ1-2; no firm D call. The V gene's germline CDR1 is SGHRS and CDR2 YFSETQ. Deletions cut 3 bases from V and 6 bases from J, with 12 bases between. The CDR3 loop spans 13 amino acids. CDR3 nucleotide sequence: TGCGCCAGCAGCTCCACCAAAGCTCATGGCTACACCTTC. Protein sequence: CASSSTKAHGYTF.

The CDR3 DNA reads TGTGCCAGCAGCGTAATTAGCGGGAGAGCGACCGGGGAGCTGTTTTTT. This codes for CASSVISGRATGELFF. This sequence joins TRBV9 and TRBJ2-2, with TRBD2 matching over 9 bases. Germline CDR1 reads SGDLS; CDR2 reads YYNGEE. The CDR3 consists of 16 residues. V trimming: 1 base; J trimming: 5 bases; junction bases outside the gene matches: 6.

In DNA, the CDR3 is TGTGCCAGCAGCTCCTTTACTAGCGGGAGTACCGGGGAGCTGTTTTTT. Translation: CASSSFTSGSTGELFF. V is TRBV13 and J is TRBJ2-2; 11 nucleotides line up with TRBD2. CDR3 length: 16 residues. Germline CDR1 is PRHDT and CDR2 is FYEKMQ (reference sequence). The junction had 6 bases not matched to a gene; V was cut back by 4 bases and J by 5 bases.

This chain connects TRBV4-3 to TRBJ2-1; 7 bases map to TRBD2. V was pared by 0 bases and J by 4 bases, with 15 bases of the junction left unmatched. Germline CDR1 and CDR2: LGHNA and YSLEER. CDR3 size: 19 residues. The CDR3 bases are TGCGCCAGCAGCCAAGAATGCCGGGGGAGGGAAATTGGGTACAATGAGCAGTTCTTC. Its translation is CASSQECRGREIGYNEQFF.

The rearrangement links TRBV7-9 to TRBJ1-1; 10 bases line up with TRBD1. The CDR3 length is 15 residues. The ends lost 3 bases at V and 5 bases at J; junction bases unmatched: 6. Germline CDR1 and CDR2: SEHNR and FQNEAQ (reference sequence). The DNA for the CDR3 is TGTGCCAGCAGCTTGACAGGGGGCGCGGGGACTGAAGCTTTCTTT. This translates into CASSLTGGAGTEAFF.

The J gene is TRBJ1-2, the V gene TRBV7-9; a possible D gene is TRBD1 (5 bases). Germline CDR1 SEHNR, CDR2 FQNEAQ (reference sequence). V was pared by 5 bases and J by 4 bases, with 26 bases between. The CDR3 runs to 18 residues. The CDR3 DNA is TGTGCCAGCAGCCCCTCCCCCCTTGTCGTCGGGACGATCTATGGCTACACCTTC. Its protein product is CASSPSPLVVGTIYGYTF.